This T cell receptor beta chain appears in the sequencing data of a study of T cells after yellow fever vaccination. MiXCR, applied by TCRdb to the 5' RACE reads, yields one record per CDR3 protein. The sample has roughly 500,000 distinct CDR3 sequences; about 19% are singletons. This clonotype appeared a few times. Trimming removed 8 bases from V and 11 bases from J, with 6 bases in between. This CDR3 is built from 8 residues. The rearrangement links TRBV12-3 or TRBV12-4 to TRBJ1-2; D is ambiguous. The receptor was derived from a young man who received the YFV17D yellow fever vaccine. The specimen was PBMCs, collected 15 days after the yellow fever booster vaccination. The CDR3 DNA follows: TGTGCCAGCGGCGGATACACCTTC. It encodes CASGGYTF.